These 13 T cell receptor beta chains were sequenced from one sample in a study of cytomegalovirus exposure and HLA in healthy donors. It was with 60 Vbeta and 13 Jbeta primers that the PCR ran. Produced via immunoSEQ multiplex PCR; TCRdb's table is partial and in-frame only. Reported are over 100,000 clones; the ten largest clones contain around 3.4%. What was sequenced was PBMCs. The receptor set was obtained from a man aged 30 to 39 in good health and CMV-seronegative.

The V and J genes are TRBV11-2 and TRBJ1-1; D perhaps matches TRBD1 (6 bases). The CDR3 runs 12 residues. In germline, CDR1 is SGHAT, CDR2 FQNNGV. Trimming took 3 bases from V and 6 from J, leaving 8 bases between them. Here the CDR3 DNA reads TGTGCCAGCAGCTTCTCAGGGGCTGAAGCTTTCTTT. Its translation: CASSFSGAEAFF.

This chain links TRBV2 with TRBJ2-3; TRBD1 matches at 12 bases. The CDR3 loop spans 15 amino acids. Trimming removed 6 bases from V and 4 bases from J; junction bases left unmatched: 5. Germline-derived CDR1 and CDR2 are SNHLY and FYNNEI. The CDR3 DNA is TGTGCCAGCAGGGGGACAGGGGGCCTGGCAGATACGCAGTATTTT. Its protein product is CASRGTGGLADTQYF.

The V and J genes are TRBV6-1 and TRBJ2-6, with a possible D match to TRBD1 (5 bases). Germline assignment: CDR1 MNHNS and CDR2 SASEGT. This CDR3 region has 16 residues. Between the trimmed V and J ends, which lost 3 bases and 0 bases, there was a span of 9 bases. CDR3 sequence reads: CASSDRDSSGANVLTF. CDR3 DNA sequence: TGTGCCAGCAGTGATAGAGACAGCTCTGGGGCCAACGTCCTGACTTTC.

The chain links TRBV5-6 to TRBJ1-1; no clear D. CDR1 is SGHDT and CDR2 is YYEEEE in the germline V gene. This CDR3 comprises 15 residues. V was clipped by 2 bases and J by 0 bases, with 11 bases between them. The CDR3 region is CASSFSGHLNTEAFF. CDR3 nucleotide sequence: TGTGCCAGCAGCTTTTCTGGGCACTTGAACACTGAAGCTTTCTTT.

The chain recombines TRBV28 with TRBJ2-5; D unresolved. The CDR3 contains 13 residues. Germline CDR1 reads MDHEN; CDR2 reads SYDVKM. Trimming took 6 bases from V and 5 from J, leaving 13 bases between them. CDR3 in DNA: TGTGCCAGCAGCCGTCAGGTCCGGGAGACCCAGTACTTC. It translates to CASSRQVRETQYF. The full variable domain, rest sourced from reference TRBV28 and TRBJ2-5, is DVKVTQSSRYLVKRTGEKVFLECVQDMDHENMFWYRQDPGLGLRLIYFSYDVKMKEKGDIPEGYSVSREKKERFSLILESASTNQTSMYLCASSRQVRETQYFGPGTRLLVL.

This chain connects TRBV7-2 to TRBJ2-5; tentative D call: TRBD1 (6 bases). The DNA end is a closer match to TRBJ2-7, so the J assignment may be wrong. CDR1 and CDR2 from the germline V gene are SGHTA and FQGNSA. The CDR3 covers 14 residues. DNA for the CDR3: TGTGCCAGCAGCCCTATCCCCAGGGGTCTCGAGCAGTACTTC. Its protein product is CASSPIPRGLEQYF.

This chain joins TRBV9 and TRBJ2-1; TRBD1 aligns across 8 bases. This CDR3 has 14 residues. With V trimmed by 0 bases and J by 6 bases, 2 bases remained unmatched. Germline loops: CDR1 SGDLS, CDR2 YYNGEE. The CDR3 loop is CASSVATGGNEQFF. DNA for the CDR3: TGTGCCAGCAGCGTAGCTACAGGGGGCAATGAGCAGTTCTTC.

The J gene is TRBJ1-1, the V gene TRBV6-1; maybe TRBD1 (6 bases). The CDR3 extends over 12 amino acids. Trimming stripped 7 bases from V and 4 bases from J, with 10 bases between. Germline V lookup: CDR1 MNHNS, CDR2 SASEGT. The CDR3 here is CASKQGITEAFF. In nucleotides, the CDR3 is TGTGCCAGCAAGCAGGGGATCACTGAAGCTTTCTTT.

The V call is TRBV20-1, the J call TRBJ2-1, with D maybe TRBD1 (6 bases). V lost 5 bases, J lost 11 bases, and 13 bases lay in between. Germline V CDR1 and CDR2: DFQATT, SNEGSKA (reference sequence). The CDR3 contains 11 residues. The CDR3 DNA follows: TGCAGTGCTCTCCCAGGGGTTAAGCAGTTCTTC. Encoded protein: CSALPGVKQFF.

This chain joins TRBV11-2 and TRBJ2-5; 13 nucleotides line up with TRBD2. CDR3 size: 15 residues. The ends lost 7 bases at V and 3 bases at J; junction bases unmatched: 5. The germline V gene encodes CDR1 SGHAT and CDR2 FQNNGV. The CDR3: CASTLLAGGEETQYF. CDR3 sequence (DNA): TGTGCCAGCACCCTACTAGCGGGGGGGGAAGAGACCCAGTACTTC.

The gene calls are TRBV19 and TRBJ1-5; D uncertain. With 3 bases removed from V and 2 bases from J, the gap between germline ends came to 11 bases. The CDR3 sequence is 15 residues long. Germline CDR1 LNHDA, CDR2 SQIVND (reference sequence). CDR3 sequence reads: CASSIGRSRNQPQHF. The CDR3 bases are TGTGCCAGTAGTATTGGTCGGAGTCGCAATCAGCCCCAGCATTTT.

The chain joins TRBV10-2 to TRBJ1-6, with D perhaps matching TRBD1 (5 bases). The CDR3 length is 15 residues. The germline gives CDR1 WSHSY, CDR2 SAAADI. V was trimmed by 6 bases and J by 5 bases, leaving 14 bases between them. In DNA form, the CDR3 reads TGCGCCAGCAGGCCCCAGGGAGGTGATAATTCACCCCTCCACTTT. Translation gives CASRPQGGDNSPLHF.

CDR3 sequence (DNA): TGTGCCAGCAGTGAAGCGCCGAGGGGGAGGAACACTGAAGCTTTCTTT. Amino acids: CASSEAPRGRNTEAFF. The chain links TRBV2 to TRBJ1-1; D is perhaps TRBD1 (6 bases). Germline loops: CDR1 SNHLY, CDR2 FYNNEI. The length of the CDR3 is 16 residues. Trimming cost V 0 bases and J 1 base, with 12 bases left between them.